Following are 8 T cell receptor beta chains from one sample sequenced in a study of T-cell memory formation after mild COVID-19. TCRdb reanalysed the 5' RACE reads using MiXCR and keeps one entry per CDR3 protein. The table lists 50,000 to 60,000 distinct CDR3 sequences, roughly 26% of them singletons. Specimen: PBMCs or a T cell subset sorted from them (not recorded which). The receptors were sampled from a man aged 18 to 29 who had mild COVID-19 (a few samples of this study predate the infection). Cell type and time point are not known.

The V gene is TRBV7-8, the J gene TRBJ2-2, with 7 bases identical to TRBD2. Germline V gene data show CDR1 as SGHVS and CDR2 as FQNEAQ. The CDR3 sequence is 16 residues long. V trimming: 4 bases; J trimming: 0 bases; junction bases outside the gene matches: 5. CDR3: CASSSPGTTNTGELFF. The CDR3 coding sequence is TGTGCCAGCAGCTCCCCCGGGACTACGAACACCGGGGAGCTGTTTTTT. Full variable domain (remainder filled in from reference TRBV7-8 and TRBJ2-2): GAGVSQSPRYKVAKRGQDVALRCDPISGHVSLFWYQQALGQGPEFLTYFQNEAQLDKSGLPSDRFFAERPEGSVSTLKIQRTQQEDSAVYLCASSSPGTTNTGELFFGEGSRLTVL.

The chain combines TRBV7-6 with TRBJ2-5; TRBD1 or TRBD2 may be the D gene (5 bases each). The V end was cut by 8 bases, the J end by 2 bases, with 12 bases between. The CDR3 covers 13 residues. In germline, CDR1 is SGHVS, CDR2 FNYEAQ. The CDR3 sequence is CASGGPKQETQYF. For the CDR3, the DNA is TGTGCCAGCGGGGGACCCAAACAAGAGACCCAGTACTTC. The full variable domain, its missing parts supplied by reference TRBV7-6 and TRBJ2-5, is GAGVSQSPRYKVTKRGQDVALRCDPISGHVSLYWYRQALGQGPEFLTYFNYEAQQDKSGLPNDRFSAERPEGSISTLTIQRTEQRDSAMYRCASGGPKQETQYFGPGTRLLVL.

The V gene is TRBV6-5, the J gene TRBJ1-5; a weak D match, TRBD1 (5 bases). The length of the CDR3 is 13 residues. The V end was cut by 5 bases, the J end by 8 bases, with 13 bases between. Germline CDR1 is MNHEY and CDR2 is SVGAGI. CDR3 sequence reads: CASSPQGFKPQHF. The CDR3 DNA sequence: TGTGCCAGCAGTCCTCAGGGATTCAAGCCCCAGCATTTT.

This clonotype was seen repeatedly, ten times or more. The rearrangement uses TRBV4-1 and TRBJ2-3; maybe TRBD1 (6 bases). The CDR3 is 17 amino acids. V was cut by 0 bases and J by 5 bases, with 18 bases left in between. Germline loops: CDR1 MGHRA, CDR2 YSYEKL. The CDR3 protein is CASSQDQGPPTKDTQYF. CDR3 sequence (DNA): TGCGCCAGCAGCCAAGATCAGGGGCCTCCGACAAAAGATACGCAGTATTTT.

The rearrangement links TRBV2 to TRBJ2-1; a weak D match, TRBD1 (5 bases). Germline V gene sequence: CDR1 SNHLY, CDR2 FYNNEI. V was cut by 4 bases and J by 7 bases, with 17 bases left in between. This CDR3 has 15 amino acids. The chain's CDR3 is CASSVVGAEENEQFF. Written as DNA, the CDR3 is TGTGCCAGCAGTGTTGTTGGGGCAGAGGAGAATGAGCAGTTCTTC.

This clonotype was seen a few times. Sequence at one end of the junction differs from germline and may be a read error. The V call is TRBV7-7, the J call TRBJ2-5; D unclear. CDR1 SSHAT and CDR2 FNYEAQ come from the germline V gene (reference sequence). This CDR3 spans 13 amino acids. The DNA of the CDR3 is TGTGCTAGCAGCGCAAATAATCAAGAGACCCAGTACTTC. This translates into CASSANNQETQYF.

This clonotype turned up a few times. J is TRBJ2-3 and V is TRBV6-2 or TRBV6-3; D is uncertain. This CDR3 has 13 amino acids. Germline CDR1 reads MNHEY; CDR2 reads SVGEGT. V dropped 7 bases and J dropped 3 bases, with 11 bases sitting between them. CDR3 sequence: CASTQTDTDTQYF. CDR3 bases: TGTGCCAGCACCCAGACTGATACAGATACGCAGTATTTT.

This clonotype showed up just a few times. The chain recombines TRBV3-1 with TRBJ2-1; D uncertain. Germline V gene data show CDR1 as LGHDT and CDR2 as YNNKEL (reference sequence). This CDR3 is built from 14 residues. V lost 1 base and J 10 bases, leaving 14 bases between the germline ends. The CDR3 DNA reads as TGTGCCAGCAGCCAAGGAATCGAGGTGCGGGAGCAGTTCTTC. Residues: CASSQGIEVREQFF.